The entry that follows covers one TCR beta chain sequence. The antigen is undetermined. The sample belongs to a study of T cells in localized non-small cell lung cancer. General observations from the study: Compared with tumor, uninvolved adjacent lung displayed greater T cell clonality, ranking highest overall. There were a median roughly 61 of the top 100 tumor clones appearing in adjacent lung. Analysis by sequencing included only one tumor region, so heterogeneity remains possible. A raised T cell density in blood coincided with lengthier overall survival.

This table comes from immunoSEQ multiplex PCR, and its TCRdb copy is limited to in-frame clones, with some not included. The sample holds several thousand clones; about nine tenths are singletons and the top ten take around 2.5%. Germline CDR1 is GTSNPN and CDR2 is SVGIG (reference sequence). The CDR3 is made up of 18 amino acids. Trimming took 5 bases from V and 2 from J, leaving 24 bases between them. This receptor was taken from a female donor over 55 with stage II squamous cell lung carcinoma. The source was peripheral blood, collected before any cancer treatment. The rearrangement uses TRBV30 and TRBJ2-2; TRBD2 might be the D (7 bases). The CDR3 sequence: CAWERLQGGDKNTGELFF. The CDR3, as DNA: TGTGCCTGGGAGCGTCTGCAAGGGGGGGATAAAAACACCGGGGAGCTGTTTTTT.